Following are 4 T cell receptor beta chains from one sample sequenced in a study of prognosis after radiotherapy for stage I lung cancer. Amplification of the TCR beta CDR3 (from genomic DNA) was done by two-round multiplex PCR. Primers targeting each individual TRBV and TRBJ gene were applied in first-round PCR. TCRdb recomputed calls from the multiplex PCR reads with MiXCR, one row per CDR3 protein. The sample has roughly 20,000 distinct CDR3 sequences, about three fifths seen once. The starting material was PBMCs, obtained before or after stereotactic body radiation therapy (not recorded which). These receptors came from a donor aged 50 or older with non-small cell lung cancer.

On this clonotype: Its ends do not fully match the called genes, so a read error is possible. The V and J genes are TRBV5-1 and TRBJ1-1; a possible D gene is TRBD1 (5 bases). CDR3 size: 15 residues. The germline gives CDR1 SGHRS, CDR2 YFSETQ. The CDR3 DNA is TGCGCCAGCAGCATAGATCGGGACCTGAAAACTGAAGATTTCTTT. This sequence encodes CASSIDRDLKTEDFF.

The rearrangement joins TRBV7-8 to TRBJ1-1; D is unclear. V was cut by 5 bases and J by 1 base, with 8 bases left in between. CDR1 is SGHVS and CDR2 is FQNEAQ in the germline V gene. The CDR3 covers 13 residues. The CDR3 nucleotides are TGTGCCAGCAGCGGGTGGGGGAACACTGAAGCTTTCTTT. This codes for CASSGWGNTEAFF.

This chain connects TRBV20-1 to TRBJ2-7; D gene ambiguous. The V gene's germline CDR1 is DFQATT and CDR2 SNEGSKA (reference sequence). V was pared by 0 bases and J by 0 bases, with 9 bases between. CDR3 length: 14 residues. CDR3 region: CSARDLVHSYEQYF. CDR3 bases: TGCAGTGCTAGAGATTTAGTTCACTCCTACGAGCAGTACTTC.

V usage is TRBV4-2 and J usage is TRBJ2-5; TRBD2 might be the D (6 bases). The CDR3 covers 17 residues. Germline CDR1 is LGHNA and CDR2 is YNFKEQ. V was trimmed by 0 bases and J by 2 bases, leaving 16 bases between them. The CDR3 loop is CASSQDLRGTLQETQYF. DNA for the CDR3: TGTGCCAGCAGCCAAGACCTCCGCGGGACCCTACAAGAGACCCAGTACTTC.